This is a list of T cell receptor beta chains from one sample in a study of blood T cell repertoires in COVID-19. Only in-frame clones appear in the TCRdb table, and some are missing; sequencing was by immunoSEQ multiplex PCR. The sample lists around 100,000 clones; 82% were seen once. The sequencing input was peripheral blood. The source of these receptors is a man in his 70s with acute or convalescent COVID-19. The CDR3 runs from the conserved cysteine through the conserved F or W.

j_call: TRBJ2-1; v_call: TRBV6-2/TRBV6-3; cdr3_aa: CASSLERQGVDEQFF
j_call: TRBJ1-2; v_call: TRBV7-9; cdr3_aa: CASSFRTGTLSGYTF
j_call: TRBJ2-5; v_call: TRBV2; cdr3_aa: CASSQQGLREETQYF
j_call: TRBJ1-1; v_call: TRBV19; cdr3_aa: CASSSRQTNTEAFF
j_call: TRBJ2-5; v_call: TRBV6-5; cdr3_aa: CAAGRLPPETQYF
j_call: TRBJ1-2; v_call: TRBV27; cdr3_aa: CASSPGQGSYGYTF
j_call: TRBJ1-3; v_call: TRBV30; cdr3_aa: CAWSKGLDGNTIYF
j_call: TRBJ1-1; v_call: TRBV20-1; cdr3_aa: CSASTPGRLGVTEAFF
j_call: TRBJ2-2; v_call: TRBV18; cdr3_aa: CASSTDRSGELFF
j_call: TRBJ1-2; v_call: TRBV4-1; cdr3_aa: CASSLILRSYGYTF
j_call: TRBJ1-6; v_call: TRBV24-1; cdr3_aa: CATREPMAAPNSPLHF
j_call: TRBJ2-1; v_call: TRBV6-2/TRBV6-3; cdr3_aa: CASSYFRDNEQFF